The T cell receptor (beta chain) described here comes from a study of metastatic and nonmetastatic thyroid tumors. TCRdb re-analyzed the PCR reads using MiXCR. Here the sample spans tens of thousands of clones, 15% to 20% being singletons. CDR1 is MDHEN, CDR2 SYDVKM, per germline. The ends were cut back, 4 bases at V and 12 bases at J, with 10 bases in the middle. This CDR3 has 11 residues. Thyroid surgery had not been preceded by any treatment in any patient. Ten or more counts support this clone. This clonotype was sampled from a female donor with papillary thyroid cancer or a benign thyroid nodule (not recorded which). Some clones in this sample may be carry-over from other donors' samples. The chain is built from TRBV28 and TRBJ2-1; the D is unclear. The sample comprised blood. CDR3 coding DNA: TGTGCCAGCAGTTCCCCGCAGCGGCAGTTCTTC. Amino acids: CASSSPQRQFF.